These 28 T cell receptor beta chains came from one sample sequenced in a study of blood T cell repertoires in COVID-19. Profiled with immunoSEQ multiplex PCR; TCRdb holds only in-frame clones, not every one. The sample holds 150,000 to 200,000 clones; 70% to 90% are singletons and the top ten take approximately 5.5%. Sequences were obtained from peripheral blood. Receptors originate from a man aged 35 to 55 with active or convalescent COVID-19.

J is TRBJ2-7 and V is TRBV1; the table's D call, TRBD2, has no DNA check behind it. TRBV1 is a known pseudogene. The CDR3 loop spans 17 amino acids. CDR3: CTSTPRGTSGFSYEQYF. The CDR3 nucleotides are TGCACCAGCACCCCCCGCGGGACTAGCGGCTTCTCCTACGAGCAGTACTTC.

This clone came up once. In nucleotides, the CDR3 is TGTGCCAGCAGTGACGCGGGACAGGACTATGGCTACACCTTC. Its translation is CASSDAGQDYGYTF. This chain links TRBV6-4 with TRBJ1-2, with 8 positions matching TRBD1. Trimming took 2 bases from V and 3 from J; bases not matched to a gene: 2. The germline V gene encodes CDR1 MRHNA and CDR2 SNTAGT. The CDR3 has 14 amino acids.

The chain carries TRBV19 and TRBJ1-2; TRBD1 might be the D (5 bases). The CDR3 consists of 13 residues. The V gene's germline CDR1 is LNHDA and CDR2 SQIVND (reference sequence). V shed 5 bases and J shed 6 bases, with 13 bases lying between them. The CDR3 DNA sequence: TGTGCCAGTAGTGCGGCAGGGTGGCATGGCTACACCTTC. Residues: CASSAAGWHGYTF.

CDR3 amino acids: CASSSDLGNRVQETQYF. CDR3 bases: TGCGCCAGCAGCTCGGATTTGGGGAACAGGGTTCAAGAGACCCAGTACTTC. The chain combines TRBV5-1 with TRBJ2-5; TRBD1 might be the D (6 bases). CDR3 length equals 17 residues. The V gene's germline CDR1 is SGHRS and CDR2 YFSETQ. Trimming shortened V by 3 bases and J by 2 bases, and 20 bases separated the two germline ends.

The chain carries TRBV5-1 and TRBJ2-7, with D possibly TRBD2 on 7 matching bases. V lost 4 bases to trimming and J lost 7 bases, with 18 bases between them. The germline V gene encodes CDR1 SGHRS and CDR2 YFSETQ. The CDR3 extends over 14 amino acids. The CDR3 DNA reads as TGCGCCAGCAGCCTGGAGGCGGGGGCGGGAGAGCAGTACTTC. Amino acid sequence: CASSLEAGAGEQYF.

This chain joins TRBV25-1 and TRBJ2-7; a possible D gene is TRBD2 (5 bases). Germline V CDR1 and CDR2: MGHDK, SYGVNS. The CDR3 loop spans 12 amino acids. V was pared by 4 bases and J by 6 bases, with 10 bases between. The CDR3 nucleotides read TGTGCCAGCAGTGGCCCGGGGAGCGAGCAGTACTTC. Its translation: CASSGPGSEQYF.

This clone was picked up one time. V and J are TRBV7-2 and TRBJ2-3, with TRBD2 identical over 10 bases. CDR1 is SGHTA, CDR2 FQGNSA, per germline. There are 15 residues in the CDR3. Trimming removed 5 bases from V and 4 bases from J; junction bases left unmatched: 6. In DNA, the CDR3 is TGTGCCAGCAGCGTAGGACTAGCGGACGCAGATACGCAGTATTTT. Translating gives CASSVGLADADTQYF.

This chain links TRBV19 with TRBJ1-1; D gene unclear. The CDR3 loop spans 14 amino acids. The V end lost 8 bases, the J end lost 0 bases, and 13 bases lay between the germline ends. Per germline, CDR1 LNHDA and CDR2 SQIVND (reference sequence). For the CDR3, the DNA is TGTGCCAGTGACACCGGCAGACTGAACACTGAAGCTTTCTTT. It encodes CASDTGRLNTEAFF.

The J gene is TRBJ1-1, the V gene TRBV19; TRBD1 agrees at 7 bases. J was trimmed by 6 bases and V by 2 bases; bases with no gene match: 9. CDR1 and CDR2 (germline): LNHDA, SQIVND (reference sequence). The CDR3 consists of 15 residues. CDR3 nucleotide sequence: TGTGCCAGTAGTATATTAGGACAGGCCGTCCCTGAAGCTTTCTTT. Encoded protein: CASSILGQAVPEAFF.

This rearrangement joins TRBV3-1 (or the pseudogene TRBV3-2) to TRBJ2-5; D is perhaps TRBD1 (6 bases). Trimming took off 5 bases at V and 4 bases at J, with 17 bases between the two ends. CDR3 length equals 15 residues. CDR1 and CDR2 (germline): LGHDT, YNNKEL (reference sequence). The CDR3 bases are TGTGCCAGCAGCGAGGGACAACCACGGGGAGAGACCCAGTACTTC. This encodes CASSEGQPRGETQYF.

The genes are TRBV18 and TRBJ2-3; perhaps TRBD1 as D (6 bases). This CDR3 comprises 13 residues. V lost 5 bases to trimming and J lost 0 bases, with 6 bases between them. From germline, CDR1 is KGHSH and CDR2 LQKENI. The CDR3 DNA is TGTGCCAGCTCAGGACAGAGCACAGATACGCAGTATTTT. Residues: CASSGQSTDTQYF.

The V and J genes are TRBV20-1 and TRBJ1-1; D remains unclear. V gave up 3 bases and J gave up 2 bases, with 13 bases separating them. There are 14 residues in the CDR3. Germline-derived CDR1 and CDR2 are DFQATT and SNEGSKA (reference sequence). CDR3 amino acids: CSASPATGNTEAFF. CDR3 coding DNA: TGCAGTGCTAGTCCGGCCACGGGTAACACTGAAGCTTTCTTT.

This clone was counted a single time. The V and J genes are TRBV10-3 and TRBJ1-5; 8 bases map to TRBD1. This CDR3 comprises 15 residues. The germline CDR1 and CDR2 sequences are ENHRY and SYGVKD. V lost 6 bases and J lost 4; bases outside the gene matches: 8. In nucleotides, the CDR3 is TGTGCCATCAGCGAGGGACAGGTCAAGAATCAGCCCCAGCATTTT. Protein sequence: CAISEGQVKNQPQHF.

This sequence joins TRBV18 and TRBJ2-3, with 7 bases aligning to TRBD1. Germline V gives CDR1 KGHSH, CDR2 LQKENI. V lost 3 bases to trimming and J lost 4 bases; unmatched junction nucleotides: 13. There are 17 residues in the CDR3. As DNA, the CDR3 is TGTGCCAGCTCACCTCCCTTACAGGGGATGATCGCAGATACGCAGTATTTT. Its protein is CASSPPLQGMIADTQYF.

The chain carries TRBV25-1 and TRBJ2-1, with D tentatively TRBD1 (6 bases). V was trimmed by 3 bases and J by 10 bases, leaving 22 bases between them. The CDR3 is 16 residues long. CDR1 and CDR2 (germline): MGHDK, SYGVNS. This CDR3 is CASSDAGTMSLFEQFF. The CDR3 DNA reads TGTGCCAGCAGTGACGCCGGGACAATGAGCCTCTTCGAGCAGTTCTTC. The full variable domain, completed using reference TRBV25-1 and TRBJ2-1, is EADIYQTPRYLVIGTGKKITLECSQTMGHDKMYWYQQDPGMELHLIHYSYGVNSTEKGDLSSESTVSRIRTEHFPLTLESARPSHTSQYLCASSDAGTMSLFEQFFGPGTRLTVL.

The V gene is TRBV10-2, the J gene TRBJ1-2, with 7 bases that match TRBD1. V gave up 7 bases and J gave up 6 bases; unmatched junction bases: 8. The germline V gene encodes CDR1 WSHSY and CDR2 SAAADI. The CDR3 is 13 amino acids. For the CDR3, the DNA is TGCGCCAGCACCCTACAGGGGTTAAATGGCTACACCTTC. It codes for CASTLQGLNGYTF.

This chain uses TRBV5-5 with TRBJ1-1; D remains ambiguous. This CDR3 comprises 14 residues. V shed 0 bases and J shed 1 base, with 7 bases lying between them. Germline V CDR1 and CDR2: SGHKS, YYEKEE (reference sequence). This CDR3 is CASSLDGANTEAFF. As DNA, the CDR3 is TGTGCCAGCAGCTTGGACGGTGCGAACACTGAAGCTTTCTTT.

The CDR3 sequence: CASRPTGIETQYF. CDR3 bases: TGTGCCAGCAGACCGACAGGTATAGAGACCCAGTACTTC. The J gene is TRBJ2-5, the V gene TRBV2; TRBD1 might be the D (6 bases). Per the germline V gene, CDR1 is SNHLY and CDR2 is FYNNEI. Trimming removed 6 bases at V and 4 bases at J, with 12 bases between. CDR3 length: 13 amino acids.

V and J are TRBV5-1 and TRBJ2-5; 8 bases map to TRBD2. The CDR3 is 14 amino acids. Germline V gene data show CDR1 as SGHRS and CDR2 as YFSETQ. V was clipped by 4 bases and J by 1 base; unmatched bases: 3. The CDR3 DNA follows: TGCGCCAGCAGCGTAGCGGGGCCCCAAGAGACCCAGTACTTC. Translation gives CASSVAGPQETQYF.

The J gene is TRBJ2-7, the V gene TRBV25-1, with TRBD1 matching over 9 bases. The CDR3 is 17 residues long. Germline CDR1 reads MGHDK; CDR2 reads SYGVNS. Trimming removed 2 bases from V and 5 bases from J; junction bases left unmatched: 13. The CDR3 DNA reads TGTGCCAGCAGTGAAAACCTTGAGGACAGGGGCCACCACGAGCAGTACTTC. Protein product: CASSENLEDRGHHEQYF.

The V gene is TRBV10-3, the J gene TRBJ1-6, with 7 bases fitting TRBD1. This CDR3 is built from 17 residues. CDR1 is ENHRY, CDR2 SYGVKD, per germline. J lost 0 bases, V lost 6 bases, and 8 bases had no gene match. The CDR3 sequence is CAIRRQGDSSYNSPLHF. CDR3 bases: TGTGCCATCAGACGACAGGGCGACAGCTCCTATAATTCACCCCTCCACTTT.

The gene calls are TRBV28 and TRBJ1-6; D is uncertain. The CDR3 loop spans 15 amino acids. CDR1 and CDR2 from the germline V gene are MDHEN and SYDVKM. V gave up 7 bases and J gave up 2 bases, with 12 bases separating them. The CDR3 coding sequence is TGTGCCAGCATCGACCGGCGGACCTATAATTCACCCCTCCACTTT. Encoded protein: CASIDRRTYNSPLHF.

The genes are TRBV7-9 and TRBJ1-3; 8 nucleotides agree with TRBD1. V was pared by 5 bases and J by 4 bases, with 13 bases of the junction left unmatched. The CDR3 length is 17 residues. CDR1 and CDR2 (germline): SEHNR, FQNEAQ (reference sequence). CDR3 protein: CASSPDGDRIFGNTIYF. The CDR3 nucleotides read TGTGCCAGCAGCCCCGACGGGGACAGGATCTTCGGAAACACCATATATTTT.

This clone appeared once. This chain connects TRBV19 to TRBJ2-2; D possibly corresponds to TRBD1 (6 bases). Germline V CDR1 and CDR2: LNHDA, SQIVND (reference sequence). With 1 base removed from V and 4 bases from J, the gap between germline ends came to 10 bases. This CDR3 has 15 amino acids. Here the CDR3 DNA reads TGTGCCAGTAGTATAGTCAGGGGTGTCACCGGGGAGCTGTTTTTT. It yields the protein CASSIVRGVTGELFF.

The chain uses TRBV5-1 and TRBJ1-4; 10 nucleotides match TRBD1. V lost 0 bases, J lost 8 bases, and 1 base stayed unmatched. The CDR3 sequence is 14 residues long. From germline, CDR1 is SGHRS and CDR2 YFSETQ. Here the CDR3 reads CASSLGTGGEKLFF. The CDR3 DNA sequence: TGCGCCAGCAGCTTGGGGACAGGGGGAGAAAAACTGTTTTTT.

This rearrangement joins TRBV14 to TRBJ1-1, with 9 nucleotides matching TRBD1. The CDR3 has 17 residues. V was pared by 0 bases and J by 4 bases, with 9 bases of the junction left unmatched. CDR1 and CDR2 (germline): SGHDN, FVKESK. This CDR3 reads CASSQDRDRAYATEAFF. CDR3 DNA sequence: TGTGCCAGCAGCCAAGATCGGGACAGGGCTTATGCCACTGAAGCTTTCTTT. Combining the CDR3 with reference TRBV14 and TRBJ1-1 gives the whole variable domain EAGVTQFPSHSVIEKGQTVTLRCDPISGHDNLYWYRRVMGKEIKFLLHFVKESKQDESGMPNNRFLAERTGGTYSTLKVQPAELEDSGVYFCASSQDRDRAYATEAFFGQGTRLTVV.

CDR3 in amino acids: CASSQTGVGTQYF. CDR3 coding DNA: TGTGCCAGCAGCCAGACAGGGGTAGGGACCCAGTACTTC. The chain employs TRBV14 and TRBJ2-5, with 8 bases that match TRBD1. After removal of 3 bases from V and 7 bases from J, the junction contained 4 bases not matched to a gene. Germline V gives CDR1 SGHDN, CDR2 FVKESK. The CDR3 sequence is 13 residues long.

The genes are TRBV2 and TRBJ1-2; a possible D gene is TRBD1 (5 bases). Germline V gene sequence: CDR1 SNHLY, CDR2 FYNNEI. The V gene lost 6 bases and the J gene lost 0 bases, with 14 bases spanning the gap. This CDR3 comprises 15 residues. The CDR3 sequence: CASSPDTLANYGYTF. The DNA for the CDR3 is TGTGCCAGCAGCCCGGACACTCTAGCTAACTATGGCTACACCTTC.